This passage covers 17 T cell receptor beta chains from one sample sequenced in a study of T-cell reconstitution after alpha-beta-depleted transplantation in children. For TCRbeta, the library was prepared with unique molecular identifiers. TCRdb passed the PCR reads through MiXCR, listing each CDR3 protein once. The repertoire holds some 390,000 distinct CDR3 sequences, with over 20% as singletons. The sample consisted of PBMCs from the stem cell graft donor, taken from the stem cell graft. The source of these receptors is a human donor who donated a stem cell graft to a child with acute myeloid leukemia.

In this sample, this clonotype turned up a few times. The CDR3 sequence is CASSLLPGRPGRAQYF. The CDR3 region has the DNA TGTGCCAGCAGTCTCCTCCCCGGACGGCCCGGCCGGGCCCAGTACTTC. The gene calls are TRBV12-3 or TRBV12-4 and TRBJ2-5; D remains unclear. Trimming took off 5 bases at V and 9 bases at J, with 25 bases between the two ends. This CDR3 has 16 residues.

CDR3 DNA sequence: TGTGCCAGCAGCCGACCTCCGGGACTAGCCATTCGAAGCACAGATACGCAGTATTTT. Amino acids: CASSRPPGLAIRSTDTQYF. The chain employs TRBV13 and TRBJ2-3; 9 positions agree with TRBD2. Trimming removed 5 bases from V and 0 bases from J; junction bases left unmatched: 15. This CDR3 region has 19 residues. Per germline, CDR1 PRHDT and CDR2 FYEKMQ (reference sequence).

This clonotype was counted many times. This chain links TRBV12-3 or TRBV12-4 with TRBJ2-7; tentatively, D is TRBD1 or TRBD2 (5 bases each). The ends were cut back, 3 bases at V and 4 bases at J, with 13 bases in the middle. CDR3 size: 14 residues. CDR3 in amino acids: CASSLRGVGYEQYF. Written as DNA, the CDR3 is TGTGCCAGCAGTTTGAGAGGGGTGGGATACGAGCAGTACTTC.

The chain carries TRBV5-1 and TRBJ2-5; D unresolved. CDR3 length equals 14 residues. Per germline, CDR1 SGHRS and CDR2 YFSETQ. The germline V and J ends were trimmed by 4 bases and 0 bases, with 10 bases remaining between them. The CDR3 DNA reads TGCGCCAGCAGCCCCCGACTGAACCAAGAGACCCAGTACTTC. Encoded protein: CASSPRLNQETQYF.

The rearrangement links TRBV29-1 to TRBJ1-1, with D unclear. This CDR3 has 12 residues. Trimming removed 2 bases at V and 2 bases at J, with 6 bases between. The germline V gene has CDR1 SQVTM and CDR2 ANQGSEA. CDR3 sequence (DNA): TGCAGCGTTGAACTTGATAACACTGAAGCTTTCTTT. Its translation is CSVELDNTEAFF.

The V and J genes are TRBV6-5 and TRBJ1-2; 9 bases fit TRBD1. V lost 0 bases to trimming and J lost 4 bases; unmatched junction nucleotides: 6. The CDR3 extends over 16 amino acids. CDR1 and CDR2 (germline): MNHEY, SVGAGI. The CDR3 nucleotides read TGTGCCAGCAGTTACTCTAGAACAGGGGGCTCCTATGGCTACACCTTC. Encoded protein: CASSYSRTGGSYGYTF.

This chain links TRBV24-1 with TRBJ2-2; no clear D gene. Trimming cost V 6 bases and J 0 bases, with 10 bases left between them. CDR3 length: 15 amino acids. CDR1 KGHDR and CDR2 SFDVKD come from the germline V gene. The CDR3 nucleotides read TGTGCCACCAGTCCTAGACCATCGAACACCGGGGAGCTGTTTTTT. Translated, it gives CATSPRPSNTGELFF.

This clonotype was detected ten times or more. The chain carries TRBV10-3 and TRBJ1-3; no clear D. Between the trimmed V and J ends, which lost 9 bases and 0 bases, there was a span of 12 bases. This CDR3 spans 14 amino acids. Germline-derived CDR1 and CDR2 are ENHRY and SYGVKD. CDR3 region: CAIGDLISGNTIYF. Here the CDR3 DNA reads TGTGCCATAGGAGACCTGATCTCTGGAAACACCATATATTTT.

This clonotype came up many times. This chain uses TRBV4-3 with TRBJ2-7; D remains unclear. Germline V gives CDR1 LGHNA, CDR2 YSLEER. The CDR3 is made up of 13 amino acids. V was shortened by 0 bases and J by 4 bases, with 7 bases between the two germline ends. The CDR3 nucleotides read TGCGCCAGCAGCCAAGAATCAACGTACGAGCAGTACTTC. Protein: CASSQESTYEQYF.

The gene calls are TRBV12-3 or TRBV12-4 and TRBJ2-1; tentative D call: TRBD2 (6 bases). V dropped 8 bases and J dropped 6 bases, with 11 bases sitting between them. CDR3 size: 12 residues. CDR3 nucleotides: TGTGCCAGCGGGGGACTTAGCAATGAGCAGTTCTTC. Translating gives CASGGLSNEQFF.

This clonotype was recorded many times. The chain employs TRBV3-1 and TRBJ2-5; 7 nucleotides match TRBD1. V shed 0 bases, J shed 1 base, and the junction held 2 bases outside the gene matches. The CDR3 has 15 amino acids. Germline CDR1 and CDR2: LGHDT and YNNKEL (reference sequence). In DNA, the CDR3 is TGTGCCAGCAGCCAAGAAGGGACAGTCCAAGAGACCCAGTACTTC. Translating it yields CASSQEGTVQETQYF.

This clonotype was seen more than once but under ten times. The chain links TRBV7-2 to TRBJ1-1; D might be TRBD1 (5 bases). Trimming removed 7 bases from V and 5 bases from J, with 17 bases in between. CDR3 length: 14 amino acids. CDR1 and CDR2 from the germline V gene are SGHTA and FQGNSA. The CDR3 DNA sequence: TGTGCCAGCACCCCAGTGGTGAGGGGAACTGAAGCTTTCTTT. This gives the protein CASTPVVRGTEAFF.

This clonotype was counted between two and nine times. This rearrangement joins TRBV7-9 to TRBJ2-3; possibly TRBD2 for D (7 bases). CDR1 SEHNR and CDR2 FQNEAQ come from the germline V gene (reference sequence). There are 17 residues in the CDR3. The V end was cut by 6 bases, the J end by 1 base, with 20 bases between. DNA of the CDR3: TGTGCCAGCAGTTCAACGCAGGGCGGGGGCGGCACAGATACGCAGTATTTT. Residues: CASSSTQGGGGTDTQYF.

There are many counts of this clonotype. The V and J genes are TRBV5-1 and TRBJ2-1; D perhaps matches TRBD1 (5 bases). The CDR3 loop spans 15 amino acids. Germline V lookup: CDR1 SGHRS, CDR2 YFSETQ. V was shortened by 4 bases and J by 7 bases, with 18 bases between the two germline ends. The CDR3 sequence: CASSPRTSKGNEQFF. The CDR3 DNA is TGCGCCAGCAGCCCTCGAACCTCTAAGGGGAATGAGCAGTTCTTC.

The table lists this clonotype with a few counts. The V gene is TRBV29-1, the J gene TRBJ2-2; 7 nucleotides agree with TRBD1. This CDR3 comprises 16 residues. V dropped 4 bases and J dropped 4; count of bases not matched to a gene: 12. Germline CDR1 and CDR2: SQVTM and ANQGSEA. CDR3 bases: TGCAGCGTTGTGAATACGGGGCCAGGGGGCACCGGGGAGCTGTTTTTT. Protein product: CSVVNTGPGGTGELFF.

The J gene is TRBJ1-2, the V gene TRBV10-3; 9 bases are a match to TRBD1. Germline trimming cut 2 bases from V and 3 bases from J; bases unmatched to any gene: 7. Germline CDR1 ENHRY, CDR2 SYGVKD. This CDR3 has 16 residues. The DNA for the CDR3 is TGTGCCATCAGTGAGCCCCAGAGGACAGGGGACTATGGCTACACCTTC. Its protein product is CAISEPQRTGDYGYTF.

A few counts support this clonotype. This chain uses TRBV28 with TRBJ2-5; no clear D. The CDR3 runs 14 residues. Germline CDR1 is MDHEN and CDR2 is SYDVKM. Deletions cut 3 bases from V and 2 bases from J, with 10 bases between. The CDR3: CASSFGEVQETQYF. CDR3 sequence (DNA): TGTGCCAGCAGTTTTGGAGAGGTGCAAGAGACCCAGTACTTC.